This passage covers 12 T cell receptor beta chains from one sample sequenced in a study of T-cell reconstitution after alpha-beta-depleted transplantation in children. Unique molecular identifiers were used in preparing the TCRbeta library. TCRdb recomputed calls from the PCR reads with MiXCR, one row per CDR3 protein. The data hold a few hundred thousand distinct CDR3 sequences, with about a tenth observed a single time. The source was PBMCs from the stem cell graft donor, collected from the stem cell graft. The receptors here all came from a human donor who donated a stem cell graft to a child with acute lymphoblastic leukemia.

The chain couples TRBV6-1 to TRBJ2-7; D is possibly TRBD1 or TRBD2 (6 bases each). Trimming cost V 7 bases and J 3 bases, with 13 bases left between them. CDR3 length: 13 residues. Germline values: CDR1 MNHNS, CDR2 SASEGT. The CDR3 DNA follows: TGTGCCAGCAAGGGGGGACTGGACTACGAGCAGTACTTC. This translates into CASKGGLDYEQYF.

Only a few counts were recorded for this clonotype. The V gene is TRBV7-2, the J gene TRBJ2-2; D remains ambiguous. Germline-derived CDR1 and CDR2 are SGHTA and FQGNSA. The V end was cut by 5 bases, the J end by 5 bases, with 12 bases between. CDR3 length equals 14 residues. Here the CDR3 reads CASSPVLPTGELFF. The CDR3 nucleotides read TGTGCCAGCAGCCCGGTTCTTCCTACCGGGGAGCTGTTTTTT.

In regard to this clonotype: Sequence at one end of the junction differs from germline and may be a read error. The DNA of the CDR3 is TGTGCCACCAGCAAAACCGGGACATGCTCTAGCGGGGGACAGCCGTACTTT. Translated, it gives CATSKTGTCSSGGQPYF. The J gene is TRBJ2-5, the V gene TRBV15; 10 nucleotides align to TRBD2. Germline CDR1 reads LNHNV; CDR2 reads YYDKDF (reference sequence). The CDR3 has 17 amino acids. The full variable domain, its missing parts supplied by reference TRBV15 and TRBJ2-5, is DAMVIQNPRYQVTQFGKPVTLSCSQTLNHNVMYWYQQKSSQAPKLLFHYYDKDFNNEADTPDNFQSRRPNTSFCFLDIRSPGLGDTAMYLCATSKTGTCSSGGQPYFGPGTRLLVL.

The chain links TRBV5-4 to TRBJ2-7; no definite D call. The germline V and J ends were trimmed by 1 base and 6 bases, with 14 bases remaining between them. CDR3 length: 14 residues. Germline CDR1 reads SGHNT; CDR2 reads YYREEE (reference sequence). CDR3 DNA: TGTGCCAGCAGCTTGTTGGCTGGCTCGGGCGAGCAGTACTTC. Residues: CASSLLAGSGEQYF.

This clonotype showed up just a few times. The chain combines TRBV7-2 with TRBJ2-1; a weak D match, TRBD2 (5 bases). The CDR3 is 15 residues long. V lost 3 bases to trimming and J lost 2 bases, with 11 bases between them. Germline V CDR1 and CDR2: SGHTA, FQGNSA. The CDR3 coding sequence is TGTGCCAGCAGCTTCAGCGGCCGCCCCTACAATGAGCAGTTCTTC. This sequence encodes CASSFSGRPYNEQFF.

This clonotype came up a few times. The chain employs TRBV20-1 and TRBJ1-4, with 10 bases lining up with TRBD1. Germline V CDR1 and CDR2: DFQATT, SNEGSKA (reference sequence). V gave up 3 bases and J gave up 7 bases; unmatched junction bases: 8. The CDR3 runs to 15 residues. The CDR3 DNA reads as TGCAGTGCTAGGGAGACAGGGGGCTATGGTGAAAAACTGTTTTTT. Residues: CSARETGGYGEKLFF.

This clonotype was detected a few times. The chain couples TRBV15 to TRBJ2-7, with 7 bases that match TRBD1. The CDR3 runs to 13 residues. The germline CDR1 and CDR2 sequences are LNHNV and YYDKDF (reference sequence). V lost 4 bases, J lost 5 bases, and 5 bases stayed unmatched. As DNA, the CDR3 is TGTGCCACCAGCACCGGGACAGCACACGAGCAGTACTTC. Its translation: CATSTGTAHEQYF.

This clonotype has only a few counts. V usage is TRBV2 and J usage is TRBJ1-1; maybe TRBD1 (5 bases). Germline V gene sequence: CDR1 SNHLY, CDR2 FYNNEI. The CDR3 is made up of 13 amino acids. V shed 3 bases and J shed 4 bases, with 9 bases lying between them. The CDR3 region has the DNA TGTGCCAGCAGTGACGGGGGGGTCACTGAAGCTTTCTTT. Its protein is CASSDGGVTEAFF.

The DNA of the CDR3 is TGTGCCAGCAGCTTGGACTCCAAGCGGGCGAGCTATGGCTACACCTTC. This codes for CASSLDSKRASYGYTF. The J gene is TRBJ1-2, the V gene TRBV7-2, with unresolved D. V was cut by 3 bases and J by 4 bases, with 18 bases left in between. The CDR3 totals 16 residues. CDR1 and CDR2 from the germline V gene are SGHTA and FQGNSA.

The rearrangement links TRBV18 to TRBJ2-5; possible D gene TRBD1, 6 bases. The V gene's germline CDR1 is KGHSH and CDR2 LQKENI. This CDR3 region has 14 residues. Deletions cut 6 bases from V and 0 bases from J, with 11 bases between. CDR3 sequence: CASSGQSYQETQYF. CDR3 nucleotides: TGTGCCAGCTCTGGACAGTCGTACCAAGAGACCCAGTACTTC.

This clonotype was seen many times. The chain employs TRBV7-9 and TRBJ1-6; no firm D call. The germline gives CDR1 SEHNR, CDR2 FQNEAQ (reference sequence). The CDR3 totals 13 residues. The V and J ends lost 7 bases and 9 bases respectively, with 13 bases between them. The CDR3 is CASTPPGASPLHF. The CDR3 DNA reads as TGTGCCAGCACCCCCCCTGGTGCTTCACCCCTCCACTTT.

This clonotype has a handful of counts. The gene calls are TRBV20-1 and TRBJ2-3; no definite D call. The CDR3 is 13 residues long. Trimming left V 3 bases short and J 1 base short, with 8 bases between. Germline V CDR1 and CDR2: DFQATT, SNEGSKA (reference sequence). The CDR3 DNA reads as TGCAGTGCTAGGCCGGGTCGCACAGATACGCAGTATTTT. Its protein product is CSARPGRTDTQYF.